This T cell receptor beta chain emerged from a study of T cells expressing NK-cell markers. TCRdb reprocessed the 5' RACE reads; each CDR3 protein has one entry and no DNA is given. The sample includes about 160,000 distinct CDR3 sequences. The CDR3 sequence is 14 residues long. Germline V gene lookup returns CDR1 DFQATT and CDR2 SNEGSKA (reference sequence). The TCR sequence derives from a woman aged 18-69 years in good health. The rearrangement uses TRBV20-1 and TRBJ2-2; TCRdb returns TRBD1, unconfirmable since there is no DNA. Sequenced input: blood T cells: a sorted CD56 or NKG2C T cell subset, CD4+ or CD8+ T cells, or bulk PBMC T cells (not recorded which). The CDR3: CSALGHLNTGELFF.